The 17 T cell receptor beta chains reported below all come from one sample, sequenced in a study of type 1 regulatory T cells. TCRdb used MiXCR to reprocess the reads, holding one entry per CDR3 protein. The sample includes over 90,000 distinct CDR3 sequences, roughly 31% of them seen just once. Sequenced input: CD4+ T cells, either the whole sample or a sorted fraction (not recorded which). All receptors come from a human donor in good health.

The chain uses TRBV12-3 or TRBV12-4 and TRBJ1-5, with D possibly being TRBD1 (5 bases). V was clipped by 3 bases and J by 4 bases, with 19 bases between them. CDR3 size: 17 residues. DNA of the CDR3: TGTGCCAGCAGTTTGAGTTCTTCCGGGGGTCTTAATCAGCCCCAGCATTTT. Its translation is CASSLSSSGGLNQPQHF.

The CDR3 is CASSPQGYYGYTF. In DNA form, the CDR3 reads TGTGCCAGCAGCCCACAGGGTTACTATGGCTACACCTTC. The chain couples TRBV12-3 or TRBV12-4 to TRBJ1-2; D perhaps matches TRBD1 (6 bases). Trimming cost V 6 bases and J 3 bases, with 11 bases left between them. This CDR3 has 13 residues.

The chain is built from TRBV15 and TRBJ2-2, with D perhaps matching TRBD1 (5 bases). With 5 bases removed from V and 4 bases from J, the gap between germline ends came to 8 bases. Germline V gene lookup returns CDR1 LNHNV and CDR2 YYDKDF (reference sequence). CDR3 length equals 13 residues. CDR3 DNA: TGTGCCACCAGCCTTAGGGGCACCGGGGAGCTGTTTTTT. As protein: CATSLRGTGELFF. The full variable domain, its missing parts supplied by reference TRBV15 and TRBJ2-2, is DAMVIQNPRYQVTQFGKPVTLSCSQTLNHNVMYWYQQKSSQAPKLLFHYYDKDFNNEADTPDNFQSRRPNTSFCFLDIRSPGLGDTAMYLCATSLRGTGELFFGEGSRLTVL.

V is TRBV7-8 and J is TRBJ2-2; TRBD2 matches 7 bases. The V gene's germline CDR1 is SGHVS and CDR2 FQNEAQ. V shed 0 bases and J 4 bases; nucleotides not matched to a gene: 8. The CDR3 length is 17 residues. The CDR3 DNA is TGTGCCAGCAGCTTAGCTGGGCGCGGGAGACCCACCGGGGAGCTGTTTTTT. It specifies CASSLAGRGRPTGELFF.

V and J are TRBV12-3 or TRBV12-4 and TRBJ2-5; D may be TRBD1 (6 bases). Trimming cost V 3 bases and J 4 bases, with 12 bases left between them. CDR3 size: 14 residues. Here the CDR3 reads CASSFRQGIETQYF. For the CDR3, the DNA is TGTGCCAGCAGTTTTCGTCAGGGGATAGAGACCCAGTACTTC.

The J gene is TRBJ2-1, the V gene TRBV5-1; 14 nucleotides line up with TRBD2. CDR3 length equals 16 residues. The trim removed 4 bases at V and 8 bases at J, leaving 8 bases unmatched. Per germline, CDR1 SGHRS and CDR2 YFSETQ. CDR3 in amino acids: CASSLPGTSGSDEQFF. For the CDR3, the DNA is TGCGCCAGCAGCCTCCCCGGGACTAGCGGGAGCGATGAGCAGTTCTTC.

This clonotype was counted a few times. This chain links TRBV5-6 with TRBJ2-6; 7 bases fit TRBD2. Losses at the gene ends were 0 bases for V and 7 bases for J; bases not matched to a gene: 7. CDR1 and CDR2 (germline): SGHDT, YYEEEE. The CDR3 totals 16 residues. CDR3 nucleotides: TGTGCCAGCAGCTTGGAGCGGGGAGGGAGTGCCAACGTCCTGACTTTC. This gives the protein CASSLERGGSANVLTF. Based on the CDR3 plus reference TRBV5-6 and TRBJ2-6, the full variable domain is DAGVTQSPTHLIKTRGQQVTLRCSPKSGHDTVSWYQQALGQGPQFIFQYYEEEERQRGNFPDRFSGHQFPNYSSELNVNALLLGDSALYLCASSLERGGSANVLTFGAGSRLTVL.

The chain employs TRBV5-1 and TRBJ2-3; D is possibly TRBD2 (6 bases). V lost 6 bases and J 3 bases, leaving 20 bases between the germline ends. The germline V gene has CDR1 SGHRS and CDR2 YFSETQ. This CDR3 has 16 amino acids. CDR3 amino acids: CASIKRSGGDTDTQYF. CDR3 DNA sequence: TGCGCCAGCATTAAAAGGTCGGGCGGGGATACAGATACGCAGTATTTT.

The chain links TRBV28 to TRBJ2-7, with 8 positions matching TRBD1. The CDR3 spans 13 residues. Germline CDR1 and CDR2: MDHEN and SYDVKM. Losses at the gene ends were 6 bases for V and 4 bases for J; bases not matched to a gene: 5. In DNA, the CDR3 is TGTGCCAGCAGGGACAGGGTCGGATACGAGCAGTACTTC. It yields the protein CASRDRVGYEQYF. Using reference TRBV28 and TRBJ2-7 for the parts outside the CDR3, the full variable domain is DVKVTQSSRYLVKRTGEKVFLECVQDMDHENMFWYRQDPGLGLRLIYFSYDVKMKEKGDIPEGYSVSREKKERFSLILESASTNQTSMYLCASRDRVGYEQYFGPGTRLTVT.

The rearrangement uses TRBV6-7 and TRBJ1-1, with D unclear. TRBV6-7 is marked as an open reading frame, function uncertain. The CDR3 runs 15 residues. Trimming took off 0 bases at V and 0 bases at J, with 8 bases between the two ends. The CDR3 DNA reads TGTGCCAGCAGTTACTCGGGCTACATGAACACTGAAGCTTTCTTT. Residues: CASSYSGYMNTEAFF.

This clonotype was picked up a small number of times. The chain links TRBV29-1 to TRBJ1-2; D might be TRBD1 (5 bases). Germline V gives CDR1 SQVTM, CDR2 ANQGSEA. V gave up 2 bases and J gave up 13 bases, with 20 bases separating them. This CDR3 has 13 residues. The CDR3 reads CSVEIARAQRGTF. In nucleotides, the CDR3 is TGCAGCGTTGAAATAGCCAGGGCCCAGAGAGGCACCTTC.

There are many counts of this clonotype. The chain carries TRBV20-1 and TRBJ1-2, with D possibly matching TRBD1 (5 bases). Germline V lookup: CDR1 DFQATT, CDR2 SNEGSKA (reference sequence). The CDR3 runs 13 residues. The V gene lost 3 bases and the J gene lost 1 base, with 9 bases spanning the gap. For the CDR3, the DNA is TGCAGTGCTAGTACAGGAGATAACTATGGCTACACCTTC. Protein product: CSASTGDNYGYTF.

This rearrangement joins TRBV21-1 to TRBJ2-7; TRBD1, the table's D call, lacks a check against the DNA. TRBV21-1 is a pseudogene locus. This CDR3 is 13 amino acids long. CDR3 loop: CASLPGRIYEQYF. The CDR3 nucleotides are TGTGCCAGCCTCCCGGGACGGATCTACGAGCAGTACTTC.

This clonotype turned up a few times. The chain has TRBV6-2 or TRBV6-3 and TRBJ1-1, with D unclear. Germline V lookup: CDR1 MNHEY, CDR2 SVGEGT. The CDR3 is 14 residues long. Trimming stripped 8 bases from V and 0 bases from J, with 13 bases between. CDR3 protein: CASGERQMNTEAFF. The CDR3 DNA follows: TGTGCCAGCGGGGAGAGGCAGATGAACACTGAAGCTTTCTTT.

This chain connects TRBV7-2 to TRBJ2-1, with D maybe TRBD2 (6 bases). The CDR3 covers 15 residues. V lost 3 bases and J lost 5, with 14 bases in between. Germline CDR1 is SGHTA and CDR2 is FQGNSA. CDR3 nucleotide sequence: TGTGCCAGCAGCTTTTTTAGCGGAACCAACAATGAGCAGTTCTTC. Translated: CASSFFSGTNNEQFF.

This clonotype has only a few counts. J is TRBJ2-2 and V is TRBV10-3; no firm D call. The V end lost 0 bases, the J end lost 2 bases, and 7 bases lay between the germline ends. The CDR3 covers 15 residues. CDR1 is ENHRY, CDR2 SYGVKD, per germline. The CDR3 loop reads CAISESHHNTGELFF. The CDR3 DNA follows: TGTGCCATCAGTGAGTCGCACCACAACACCGGGGAGCTGTTTTTT.

The chain carries TRBV29-1 and TRBJ2-1; the match to TRBD2 covers 7 bases. Germline CDR1 is SQVTM and CDR2 is ANQGSEA. This CDR3 is 14 amino acids long. After removal of 7 bases from V and 4 bases from J, the junction contained 10 bases not matched to a gene. The DNA of the CDR3 is TGCAGCGGTAGAAGGGCTAGCGGATACAATGAGCAGTTCTTC. It codes for CSGRRASGYNEQFF.